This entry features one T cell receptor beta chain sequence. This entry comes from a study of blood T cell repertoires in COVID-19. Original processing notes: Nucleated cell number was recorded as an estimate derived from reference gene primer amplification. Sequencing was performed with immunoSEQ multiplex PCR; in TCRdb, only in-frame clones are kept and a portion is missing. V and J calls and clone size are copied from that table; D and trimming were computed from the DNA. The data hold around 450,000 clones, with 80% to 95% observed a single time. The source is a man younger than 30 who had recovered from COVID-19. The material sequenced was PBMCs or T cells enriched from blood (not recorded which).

CDR3 amino acids: CASSDKLAGGREQFF. The CDR3 DNA sequence: TGCGCCAGCAGTGATAAGTTAGCGGGAGGGCGGGAGCAGTTCTTC. This sequence joins TRBV10-1 and TRBJ2-1, with 11 bases fitting TRBD2. V was pared by 3 bases and J by 10 bases, with 8 bases of the junction left unmatched. This CDR3 comprises 15 residues. The germline V gene encodes CDR1 WNHNN and CDR2 SYGVQD (reference sequence).